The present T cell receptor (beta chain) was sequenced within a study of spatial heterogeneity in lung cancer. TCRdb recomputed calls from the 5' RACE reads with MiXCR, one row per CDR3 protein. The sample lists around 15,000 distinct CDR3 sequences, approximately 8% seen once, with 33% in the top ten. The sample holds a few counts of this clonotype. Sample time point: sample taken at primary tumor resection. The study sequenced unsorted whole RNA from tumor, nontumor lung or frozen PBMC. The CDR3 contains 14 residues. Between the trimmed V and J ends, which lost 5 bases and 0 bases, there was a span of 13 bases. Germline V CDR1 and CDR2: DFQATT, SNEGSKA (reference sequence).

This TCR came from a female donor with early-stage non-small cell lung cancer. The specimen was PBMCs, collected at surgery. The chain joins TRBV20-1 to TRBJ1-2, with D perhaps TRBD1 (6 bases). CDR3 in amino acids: CSAGTPLANYGYTF. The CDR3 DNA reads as TGCAGTGCTGGGACACCATTAGCTAACTATGGCTACACCTTC.